The 30 T cell receptor beta chains below were found in one sample sequenced in a study of T cells in Graves' hyperthyroidism and ophthalmopathy (dated by TCRdb to between 2017 and 2020). The library was made by multiplex PCR. Sequencing was performed on an Illumina HiSeq 2000. Amplification of TCR beta CDR3 regions was carried out from RNA transcripts. For the first round of RT-PCR on the TCR CDR3, the HTBI primer set was used together with the Qiagen OneStep RT-PCR kit. TCRdb reprocessed the public reads (quality trimming at Q25 with fastp, clone calling with MiXCR) and kept in-frame beta chains. CDR3 protein duplicates are merged, each entry listing the most common genes and DNA. The sample yields 100,000 to 130,000 distinct CDR3 sequences; more than 15% were counted once. The ten most abundant clones make up around 42% of the sample. The specimen was blood. The origin of the receptors is a woman in her forties or fifties with Graves' hyperthyroidism.

This clonotype was seen many times. V usage is TRBV27 and J usage is TRBJ2-5, with TRBD2 matching over 7 bases. The CDR3 runs 14 residues. V shed 4 bases and J 5 bases; nucleotides not matched to a gene: 7. From germline, CDR1 is MNHEY and CDR2 SMNVEV (reference sequence). CDR3 region: CASSSRGGAETQYF. CDR3 coding DNA: TGTGCCAGCAGTTCACGCGGGGGAGCCGAGACCCAGTACTTC.

This clonotype was found many times. CDR3 in amino acids: CASSLDWDREIAFF. In nucleotides, the CDR3 is TGTGCCAGCAGCTTAGATTGGGACAGGGAAATTGCTTTCTTT. The genes are TRBV7-9 and TRBJ1-1, with TRBD1 matching over 9 bases. The V gene end was trimmed by 1 base and the J gene end by 11 bases; junction bases not matched to a gene: 8. The CDR3 runs to 14 residues. CDR1 and CDR2 from the germline V gene are SEHNR and FQNEAQ (reference sequence).

This clonotype showed up many times. The chain carries TRBV7-3 and TRBJ2-3; 10 bases fit TRBD2. The CDR3 extends over 17 amino acids. V lost 0 bases, J lost 5 bases, and 8 bases stayed unmatched. The germline gives CDR1 SGHTA, CDR2 FQGTGA. The CDR3 nucleotides read TGTGCCAGCAGCTTAACGGAGCGGGAGGGCCGTGAAGATACGCAGTATTTT. Translation gives CASSLTEREGREDTQYF.

This chain connects TRBV9 to TRBJ2-5; no clear D. This CDR3 is 12 amino acids long. The V gene lost 4 bases and the J gene lost 2 bases, with 6 bases spanning the gap. The germline gives CDR1 SGDLS, CDR2 YYNGEE. The CDR3 DNA sequence: TGTGCCAGCAGCCGGCAGCAAGAGACCCAGTACTTC. Protein sequence: CASSRQQETQYF.

This clonotype was counted at least ten times. The chain couples TRBV29-1 to TRBJ2-3; D gene unclear. V was clipped by 4 bases and J by 6 bases, with 8 bases between them. This CDR3 region has 11 residues. Germline CDR1 and CDR2: SQVTM and ANQGSEA. The DNA for the CDR3 is TGCAGCGTTGTAAAGCTTGATACGCAGTATTTT. Residues: CSVVKLDTQYF.

This rearrangement joins TRBV5-1 to TRBJ2-5; 7 positions agree with TRBD1. The CDR3 has 14 residues. Germline loops: CDR1 SGHRS, CDR2 YFSETQ. The V and J ends lost 4 bases and 1 base, in that order; junction bases with no gene match: 4. CDR3 in DNA: TGCGCCAGCAGCACCCCAGGGGGCCAAGAGACCCAGTACTTC. It yields the protein CASSTPGGQETQYF.

There are many counts of this clonotype. V gene TRBV20-1 combines with J gene TRBJ1-1, with no clear D. The length of the CDR3 is 10 residues. The V end was cut by 3 bases, the J end by 4 bases, with 3 bases between. Germline CDR1 is DFQATT and CDR2 is SNEGSKA (reference sequence). CDR3 DNA: TGCAGTGCTAGGGTCACTGAAGCTTTCTTT. This encodes CSARVTEAFF.

This clonotype was counted many times. The chain employs TRBV6-1 and TRBJ2-1; D gene unclear. The V end lost 6 bases, the J end lost 5 bases, and 8 bases lay between the germline ends. Germline V CDR1 and CDR2: MNHNS, SASEGT. The CDR3 runs to 12 residues. The CDR3 region is CASRSNDNEQFF. The CDR3 DNA follows: TGTGCCAGCAGATCGAACGACAATGAGCAGTTCTTC.

This clonotype has only one observation. The chain joins TRBV6-5 to TRBJ1-4, with D uncertain. The CDR3 spans 14 residues. V was clipped by 4 bases and J by 8 bases, with 14 bases between them. The germline gives CDR1 MNHEY, CDR2 SVGAGI. This chain's CDR3 is CASSWSHFVEKLFF. CDR3 sequence (DNA): TGTGCCAGCAGTTGGTCTCACTTTGTCGAAAAACTGTTTTTT.

This clonotype was seen repeatedly, ten times or more. The chain joins TRBV9 to TRBJ1-2; 7 bases match TRBD1. The CDR3 runs 17 residues. In germline, CDR1 is SGDLS, CDR2 YYNGEE. Trimming removed 4 bases from V and 2 bases from J; junction bases left unmatched: 14. The CDR3 nucleotides read TGTGCCAGCAGCCCTTGGGGCCTGGGACAGACCAACTATGGCTACACCTTC. This sequence encodes CASSPWGLGQTNYGYTF.

In this sample, this clonotype turned up many times. The chain has TRBV12-5 and TRBJ1-1; D ambiguous. V was clipped by 1 base and J by 1 base, with 1 base between them. Germline loops: CDR1 LGHNT, CDR2 FRNRAP. The CDR3 runs 12 residues. The CDR3: CASGLGNTEAFF. The CDR3 nucleotides are TGTGCTAGTGGTTTGGGGAACACTGAAGCTTTCTTT.

In its sample, this clonotype was seen many times. The rearrangement uses TRBV2 and TRBJ1-1; D is possibly TRBD1 (5 bases). V lost 7 bases and J lost 5, with 17 bases in between. The CDR3 length is 14 residues. Germline V gene sequence: CDR1 SNHLY, CDR2 FYNNEI. CDR3 coding DNA: TGTGCCAGCATGCCCTCGGGGGAAAGTACTGAAGCTTTCTTT. Amino acid sequence: CASMPSGESTEAFF.

Many counts were recorded for this clonotype. The J gene is TRBJ2-5, the V gene TRBV30; either TRBD1 or TRBD2 may supply D (5 bases each). The germline gives CDR1 GTSNPN, CDR2 SVGIG (reference sequence). This CDR3 comprises 13 residues. V lost 0 bases, J lost 10 bases, and 15 bases lay in between. CDR3 protein: CAWSVRGDGDQYF. The CDR3 coding sequence is TGTGCCTGGAGTGTAAGAGGGGATGGTGACCAGTACTTC.

This clonotype has at least ten counts. The chain is built from TRBV7-9 and TRBJ2-6, with 12 bases aligning to TRBD2. In germline, CDR1 is SEHNR, CDR2 FQNEAQ (reference sequence). The CDR3 contains 17 residues. V gave up 5 bases and J gave up 2 bases; unmatched junction bases: 4. In DNA form, the CDR3 reads TGTGCCAGCAGCACTCTAGCGGGAGGGCCTGGGGCCAACGTCCTGACTTTC. This codes for CASSTLAGGPGANVLTF.

At least ten counts were recorded for this clonotype. This chain joins TRBV7-2 and TRBJ2-5, with unresolved D. Germline CDR1 reads SGHTA; CDR2 reads FQGNSA. The length of the CDR3 is 12 residues. The germline V and J ends were trimmed by 5 bases and 5 bases, with 9 bases remaining between them. For the CDR3, the DNA is TGTGCCAGCAGCAGAGTCGGGGAGACCCAGTACTTC. Amino acid sequence: CASSRVGETQYF.

The rearrangement uses TRBV27 and TRBJ1-2; a weak D match, TRBD1 (6 bases). CDR1 and CDR2 from the germline V gene are MNHEY and SMNVEV (reference sequence). This CDR3 is 15 amino acids long. V was cut by 2 bases and J by 4 bases, with 14 bases left in between. Written as DNA, the CDR3 is TGTGCCAGCAGTTTAGGCAGGGGCTTAGGCTATGGCTACACCTTC. Translating it yields CASSLGRGLGYGYTF.

This clonotype was found many times. The CDR3 bases are TGTGCCAGCACCTCTGGGGACAGGGGATCACCCCTCCACTTT. Translated, it gives CASTSGDRGSPLHF. V usage is TRBV13 and J usage is TRBJ1-6; 10 bases fit TRBD1. V lost 7 bases, J lost 10 bases, and 7 bases stayed unmatched. The CDR3 has 14 residues. Germline loops: CDR1 PRHDT, CDR2 FYEKMQ (reference sequence).

This clonotype was observed at least ten times. The J gene is TRBJ2-7, the V gene TRBV29-1; 10 bases align to TRBD2. V shed 5 bases, J shed 1 base, and the junction held 8 bases outside the gene matches. Germline values: CDR1 SQVTM, CDR2 ANQGSEA. This CDR3 has 15 residues. CDR3 sequence reads: CSVLKLAGTSYEQYF. As DNA, the CDR3 is TGCAGCGTTCTCAAACTAGCGGGGACTTCCTACGAGCAGTACTTC.

V is TRBV27 and J is TRBJ1-2, with D possibly TRBD1 on 5 matching bases. Per germline, CDR1 MNHEY and CDR2 SMNVEV (reference sequence). The CDR3 runs to 15 residues. Trimming took 2 bases from V and 3 from J, leaving 13 bases between them. CDR3 amino acids: CASSLQRGRDYGYTF. The CDR3 region has the DNA TGTGCCAGCAGTTTACAGAGGGGACGAGACTATGGCTACACCTTC.

In regard to this clonotype: This may arise from a read error, as a much more abundant clone is one base away. The chain combines TRBV5-1 with TRBJ2-1; 7 bases map to TRBD1. The CDR3 extends over 13 amino acids. The V gene end was trimmed by 1 base and the J gene end by 9 bases; junction bases not matched to a gene: 4. CDR1 and CDR2 from the germline V gene are SGHRS and YFSETQ. The CDR3 loop reads CASSLRGDSEQFF. CDR3 nucleotides: TGCGCCAGCAGCTTGCGAGGGGACAGTGAGCAGTTCTTC.

This clonotype occurred many times. This rearrangement joins TRBV28 to TRBJ1-2; D is undetermined. The V end was cut by 2 bases, the J end by 4 bases, with 11 bases between. Germline-derived CDR1 and CDR2 are MDHEN and SYDVKM. This CDR3 comprises 14 residues. This CDR3 is CASSLHGGPYGYTF. CDR3 nucleotides: TGTGCCAGCAGTTTACATGGTGGTCCCTATGGCTACACCTTC.

The table lists this clonotype with many counts. The chain uses TRBV28 and TRBJ1-5; the D is unclear. The CDR3 consists of 14 residues. The V end lost 3 bases, the J end lost 6 bases, and 12 bases lay between the germline ends. In germline, CDR1 is MDHEN, CDR2 SYDVKM. The CDR3 DNA reads TGTGCCAGCAGTTTCGACCGCACGGCTCAGCCCCAGCATTTT. This encodes CASSFDRTAQPQHF. Complete variable domain (other parts from reference TRBV28 and TRBJ1-5): DVKVTQSSRYLVKRTGEKVFLECVQDMDHENMFWYRQDPGLGLRLIYFSYDVKMKEKGDIPEGYSVSREKKERFSLILESASTNQTSMYLCASSFDRTAQPQHFGDGTRLSIL.

This clonotype has a count of ten or more. The V call is TRBV28, the J call TRBJ2-2, with D maybe TRBD2 (6 bases). Per the germline V gene, CDR1 is MDHEN and CDR2 is SYDVKM. Trimming pared 8 bases from V and 1 base from J, leaving 14 bases between. The length of the CDR3 is 15 residues. This CDR3 reads CASVGEALNTGELFF. The CDR3 bases are TGTGCCAGCGTGGGGGAGGCCCTGAACACCGGGGAGCTGTTTTTT.

This clonotype appeared many times. This chain joins TRBV5-8 and TRBJ1-4; tentative D call: TRBD1 (5 bases). Germline V gene data show CDR1 as SGHTS and CDR2 as YDEGEE. The CDR3 covers 15 residues. V dropped 0 bases and J dropped 3 bases, with 9 bases sitting between them. The DNA for the CDR3 is TGTGCCAGCAGCTTGGGGGACGCAGCTAATGAAAAACTGTTTTTT. Amino acid sequence: CASSLGDAANEKLFF.

This clonotype was seen many times. V usage is TRBV5-1 and J usage is TRBJ2-1; TRBD2 agrees at 12 bases. V shed 0 bases and J 7 bases; nucleotides not matched to a gene: 2. Germline-derived CDR1 and CDR2 are SGHRS and YFSETQ. The CDR3 covers 15 residues. DNA of the CDR3: TGCGCCAGCAGCTTGGAACTAGCGGGAGGAAATGAGCAGTTCTTC. Encoded protein: CASSLELAGGNEQFF.

This clonotype was seen many times. This rearrangement joins TRBV20-1 to TRBJ2-7, with TRBD2 identical over 10 bases. The CDR3 totals 15 residues. Germline V gene lookup returns CDR1 DFQATT and CDR2 SNEGSKA (reference sequence). With V trimmed by 0 bases and J by 6 bases, 8 bases remained unmatched. The chain's CDR3 is CSARERPSGRFEQYF. The CDR3 DNA is TGCAGTGCTAGAGAACGCCCTAGCGGGAGATTCGAGCAGTACTTC.

This clonotype was recorded at least ten times. This chain connects TRBV6-1 to TRBJ2-1; 7 bases agree with TRBD1. Germline V gene sequence: CDR1 MNHNS, CDR2 SASEGT. V trimming: 5 bases; J trimming: 4 bases; junction bases outside the gene matches: 14. This CDR3 has 17 amino acids. The CDR3 sequence: CASSYSFDRVKYNEQFF. The CDR3 DNA reads as TGTGCCAGCAGTTATAGTTTCGACAGGGTAAAGTACAATGAGCAGTTCTTC.

This clonotype has a count of ten or more. The CDR3 here is CASRTQYGNQPQHF. The CDR3 coding sequence is TGTGCCAGTAGGACACAGTACGGGAATCAGCCCCAGCATTTT. The chain carries TRBV19 and TRBJ1-5; no clear D gene. Trimming took 6 bases from V and 4 from J, leaving 13 bases between them. This CDR3 is built from 14 residues. CDR1 and CDR2 (germline): LNHDA, SQIVND (reference sequence).

This clonotype appeared many times. The chain uses TRBV4-1 and TRBJ2-7, with 8 bases aligning to TRBD2. CDR1 and CDR2 from the germline V gene are MGHRA and YSYEKL. There are 15 residues in the CDR3. V trimming: 1 base; J trimming: 2 bases; junction bases outside the gene matches: 4. This CDR3 reads CASSQGAGGTYEQYF. CDR3 in DNA: TGCGCCAGCAGCCAAGGGGCGGGAGGAACCTACGAGCAGTACTTC.

This clonotype was observed a few times. V usage is TRBV7-2 and J usage is TRBJ1-3; D remains unclear. The CDR3 has 15 amino acids. Trimming pared 0 bases from V and 0 bases from J, leaving 6 bases between. The germline V gene encodes CDR1 SGHTA and CDR2 FQGNSA. The CDR3 loop reads CASSLAGGSGNTIYF. CDR3 nucleotides: TGTGCCAGCAGCTTAGCCGGAGGCTCTGGAAACACCATATATTTT.